This entry concerns a single T cell receptor beta chain. What it recognizes is unknown. These data come from a study of graft-versus-host responses after intestinal transplantation. The overall study: Isolated intestinal, liver-intestinal, or multivisceral transplants had been given to the recipients. All recipients were given anti-thymocyte globulin induction, and tacrolimus and steroids were then administered for around three years.

The V gene's germline CDR1 is MGHRA and CDR2 YSYEKL. V was pared by 1 base and J by 5 bases, with 8 bases between. CDR3 length equals 14 residues. Clones were read by immunoSEQ multiplex PCR, and TCRdb kept only the in-frame ones, dropping some. The sample has more than 80,000 clones, roughly four fifths seen once. General observations from the study: The study found high graft-versus-host to host-versus-graft clonal ratios in allografts of patients with graft-donor T cell macrochimerism. Researchers found GvH clones in recipient marrow, and some showed up first in ileum or blood.

This clonotype was sampled from a human donor who received an intestinal transplant. Source: unstimulated CD8+ T cells sorted from spleen or lymph node cells, taken before intestinal transplant. This chain uses TRBV4-1 with TRBJ1-4; the D is unclear. The CDR3 loop reads CASSQGQLNEKLFF. In nucleotides, the CDR3 is TGCGCCAGCAGCCAAGGGCAGCTAAATGAAAAACTGTTTTTT.